A single sample gave rise to the 25 T cell receptor beta chains below, sequenced in a study of shared clonotypes between healthy human individuals (dated by TCRdb to the early 2020s). The library was built by means of the immunoSEQ multiplex PCR assay. TCRdb took this table from immuneACCESS and kept in-frame rearrangements with V and J called. Such tables lack part of the clones; where checked against another copy, unresolved V genes explain under half of the gap, and the rest is unexplained. This sample holds more than 2,000,000 clones; approximately 93% were observed only once. The ten largest make up 0.35% to 0.45% of the sample. Sequencing was done on a sample of naive CD4+ T cells from PBMCs. The sample's cell subset or site label is to be understood as: CD45RA+ positively selected. These receptors came from a man between 18 and 35 years old in good health. Some clones in this sample may be carry-over from other donors' samples.

A few counts support this clone. This sequence joins TRBV27 and TRBJ2-7, with 8 bases lining up with TRBD2. Germline-derived CDR1 and CDR2 are MNHEY and SMNVEV (reference sequence). The CDR3 has 12 residues. Trimming removed 6 bases from V and 6 bases from J; junction bases left unmatched: 4. The CDR3 sequence is CASSPREGEQYF. The CDR3 region has the DNA TGTGCCAGCAGCCCCCGGGAGGGCGAGCAGTACTTC.

The gene calls are TRBV6-5 and TRBJ2-1, with 7 bases fitting TRBD2. The CDR3 contains 14 residues. CDR1 is MNHEY, CDR2 SVGAGI, per germline. Unmatched junction bases numbered 12, after V lost 10 bases and J lost 6 bases. Here the CDR3 reads CAIRTREMPNEQFF. Written as DNA, the CDR3 is TGTGCCATCCGAACGCGGGAGATGCCCAATGAGCAGTTCTTC.

This chain links TRBV30 with TRBJ2-7; D not resolved. Trimming removed 1 base from V and 7 bases from J, with 5 bases in between. This CDR3 region has 10 residues. Germline CDR1 GTSNPN, CDR2 SVGIG (reference sequence). CDR3 region: CAWSEGEQYF. CDR3 sequence (DNA): TGTGCCTGGAGTGAGGGTGAGCAGTACTTC.

The table lists this clone with a count of one. This chain uses TRBV5-1 with TRBJ1-4; D unresolved. The CDR3 is made up of 14 amino acids. V was shortened by 1 base and J by 6 bases, with 10 bases between the two germline ends. Germline lookup yields CDR1 SGHRS and CDR2 YFSETQ. Written as DNA, the CDR3 is TGCGCCAGCAGCTTGTTCGCCAGTGATGAAAAACTGTTTTTT. This sequence encodes CASSLFASDEKLFF.

The chain carries TRBV4-1 and TRBJ2-7; 12 nucleotides align to TRBD1. Germline lookup yields CDR1 MGHRA and CDR2 YSYEKL. Trimming at V came to 4 bases and at J to 2 bases, leaving 3 bases not matched to a gene. The CDR3 contains 15 residues. CDR3 nucleotide sequence: TGCGCCAGCAGCCGGGGGACAGGGGGCCCCTACGAGCAGTACTTC. Translating gives CASSRGTGGPYEQYF.

The V and J genes are TRBV28 and TRBJ2-6; 12 positions match TRBD1. This CDR3 region has 16 residues. V was pared by 6 bases and J by 4 bases, with 4 bases of the junction left unmatched. Germline CDR1 is MDHEN and CDR2 is SYDVKM. CDR3 region: CASSWDRGPGANVLTF. Here the CDR3 DNA reads TGTGCCAGCAGCTGGGACAGGGGGCCGGGGGCCAACGTCCTGACTTTC.

The chain uses TRBV7-2 and TRBJ2-7, with 9 bases fitting TRBD1. Germline trimming cut 2 bases from V and 2 bases from J; bases unmatched to any gene: 10. The length of the CDR3 is 17 residues. In germline, CDR1 is SGHTA, CDR2 FQGNSA. CDR3 amino acids: CASSLRSVGTGTYEQYF. The CDR3 coding sequence is TGTGCCAGCAGCTTAAGATCCGTAGGGACAGGGACCTACGAGCAGTACTTC.

CDR3 sequence reads: CASDPQQGPGVCEQYF. The CDR3 nucleotides read TGCGCCAGCGACCCCCAACAGGGCCCGGGGGTGTGCGAGCAGTACTTC. This chain connects TRBV23-1 to TRBJ2-7; the D call may be TRBD1 or TRBD2 (6 bases each). TRBV23-1 is reported as an ORF; its role is uncertain. The CDR3 spans 16 residues. V was trimmed by 8 bases and J by 6 bases, leaving 26 bases between them.

The CDR3 loop is CASSQEGVGGYLTDTQYF. DNA for the CDR3: TGTGCCAGCAGCCAAGAGGGAGTGGGGGGATACCTCACAGATACGCAGTATTTT. V is TRBV14 and J is TRBJ2-3, with D perhaps matching TRBD2 (6 bases). The CDR3 runs to 18 residues. The V end was cut by 0 bases, the J end by 2 bases, with 18 bases between. The V gene's germline CDR1 is SGHDN and CDR2 FVKESK.

The V gene is TRBV6-4, the J gene TRBJ2-1; tentatively, D is TRBD2 (6 bases). Trimming removed 2 bases at V and 10 bases at J, with 12 bases between. The CDR3 runs 13 residues. Germline CDR1 reads MRHNA; CDR2 reads SNTAGT. The CDR3 sequence is CASSDVGAGEQFF. The CDR3 region has the DNA TGTGCCAGCAGTGACGTCGGGGCGGGGGAGCAGTTCTTC.

V and J are TRBV4-2 and TRBJ1-1; 12 bases map to TRBD1. Germline assignment: CDR1 LGHNA and CDR2 YNFKEQ. V was pared by 0 bases and J by 3 bases, with 8 bases of the junction left unmatched. This CDR3 contains 18 residues. In nucleotides, the CDR3 is TGTGCCAGCAGCCAAGACGGGACAGGGGGCGCCAGGGACACTGAAGCTTTCTTT. This gives the protein CASSQDGTGGARDTEAFF.

The J gene is TRBJ2-2, the V gene TRBV12-5; tentative D call: TRBD2 (5 bases). Germline CDR1 reads LGHNT; CDR2 reads FRNRAP. The CDR3 is made up of 17 amino acids. Trimming pared 0 bases from V and 7 bases from J, leaving 18 bases between. CDR3 amino acids: CASGLVLWGRGHGELFF. The DNA of the CDR3 is TGTGCTAGTGGTTTGGTTCTATGGGGAAGAGGGCACGGGGAGCTGTTTTTT.

As to this clone: Other DNA sequences in the sample encode the same CDR3. The J gene is TRBJ2-6, the V gene TRBV9; D call uncertain. The length of the CDR3 is 15 residues. From germline, CDR1 is SGDLS and CDR2 YYNGEE. The germline V and J ends were trimmed by 4 bases and 0 bases, with 8 bases remaining between them. CDR3 sequence: CASSPRGSGANVLTF. The CDR3 DNA follows: TGTGCCAGCAGCCCCCGCGGCTCTGGGGCCAACGTCCTGACTTTC.

This chain uses TRBV6-6 with TRBJ2-1, with TRBD2 matching over 12 bases. This CDR3 has 14 residues. Germline CDR1 MNHNY, CDR2 SVGAGI (reference sequence). Germline trimming cut 6 bases from V and 7 bases from J; bases unmatched to any gene: 4. The CDR3 here is CASRDLAGGNEQFF. DNA of the CDR3: TGTGCCAGCAGGGATCTAGCGGGAGGGAATGAGCAGTTCTTC.

The chain employs TRBV7-9 and TRBJ1-4; 7 positions match TRBD1. This CDR3 has 14 amino acids. Germline V gene sequence: CDR1 SEHNR, CDR2 FQNEAQ (reference sequence). The ends lost 3 bases at V and 10 bases at J; junction bases unmatched: 8. As DNA, the CDR3 is TGTGCCAGCAGCTTTACCAGGGGGAGTGTAAAACTGTTTTTT. Residues: CASSFTRGSVKLFF.

The gene calls are TRBV6-5 and TRBJ2-7; TRBD1 matches 9 bases. From germline, CDR1 is MNHEY and CDR2 SVGAGI. This CDR3 comprises 15 residues. The V and J ends lost 6 bases and 1 base, in that order; junction bases with no gene match: 7. The CDR3 protein is CASSVSGTGSYEQYF. CDR3 nucleotides: TGTGCCAGCAGCGTTTCCGGGACAGGGTCCTACGAGCAGTACTTC.

The table lists this clone with a few counts. This chain uses TRBV5-4 with TRBJ1-1; D is unresolved. The V and J ends lost 4 bases and 1 base respectively, with 8 bases between them. The germline gives CDR1 SGHNT, CDR2 YYREEE (reference sequence). The CDR3 length is 13 residues. CDR3 amino acids: CASSLNTNTEAFF. The CDR3 nucleotides are TGTGCCAGCAGCCTAAACACGAACACTGAAGCTTTCTTT.

The V call is TRBV5-4, the J call TRBJ1-1; D is possibly TRBD1 (5 bases). Germline V gene data show CDR1 as SGHNT and CDR2 as YYREEE (reference sequence). This CDR3 is 15 amino acids long. Between the trimmed V and J ends, which lost 4 bases and 4 bases, there was a span of 17 bases. This CDR3 reads CASSDQQGEGTEAFF. CDR3 sequence (DNA): TGTGCCAGCAGCGACCAGCAGGGTGAGGGCACTGAAGCTTTCTTT. The complete variable domain, with remaining parts taken from reference TRBV5-4 and TRBJ1-1, reads ETGVTQSPTHLIKTRGQQVTLRCSSQSGHNTVSWYQQALGQGPQFIFQYYREEENGRGNFPPRFSGLQFPNYSSELNVNALELDDSALYLCASSDQQGEGTEAFFGQGTRLTVV.

This clone came up once. The chain joins TRBV5-4 to TRBJ2-7; possible D gene TRBD1, 5 bases. V was cut by 2 bases and J by 3 bases, with 12 bases left in between. CDR1 and CDR2 (germline): SGHNT, YYREEE (reference sequence). The CDR3 is 14 amino acids. CDR3 sequence reads: CASSFTGENYEQYF. The CDR3 DNA reads TGTGCCAGCAGCTTTACAGGTGAAAACTACGAGCAGTACTTC.

The J gene is TRBJ2-1, the V gene TRBV28; the D is unclear. Trimming took off 5 bases at V and 2 bases at J, with 13 bases between the two ends. Germline lookup yields CDR1 MDHEN and CDR2 SYDVKM. The CDR3 extends over 15 amino acids. The CDR3: CASSTSNKAYNEQFF. As DNA, the CDR3 is TGTGCCAGCAGTACCTCTAACAAGGCCTACAATGAGCAGTTCTTC. Full variable domain (rest looked up from reference TRBV28 and TRBJ2-1): DVKVTQSSRYLVKRTGEKVFLECVQDMDHENMFWYRQDPGLGLRLIYFSYDVKMKEKGDIPEGYSVSREKKERFSLILESASTNQTSMYLCASSTSNKAYNEQFFGPGTRLTVL.

This chain connects TRBV6-1 to TRBJ2-5, with D unclear. This CDR3 is 16 amino acids long. Germline assignment: CDR1 MNHNS and CDR2 SASEGT. The V end was cut by 3 bases, the J end by 7 bases, with 21 bases between. The CDR3 DNA is TGTGCCAGCAGTGAGGCGAGCCGGAGAAGCAGTGGGACCCAGTACTTC. Protein: CASSEASRRSSGTQYF.

The chain joins TRBV9 to TRBJ2-2, with D hard to call. In germline, CDR1 is SGDLS, CDR2 YYNGEE. V gave up 0 bases and J gave up 1 base, with 7 bases separating them. The CDR3 runs to 15 residues. The chain's CDR3 is CASSVEAGNTGELFF. The CDR3 nucleotides read TGTGCCAGCAGCGTAGAGGCAGGGAACACCGGGGAGCTGTTTTTT.

This chain links TRBV28 with TRBJ2-2; 8 nucleotides align to TRBD1. This CDR3 contains 14 residues. The V and J ends lost 10 bases and 3 bases, in that order; junction bases with no gene match: 7. CDR1 and CDR2 from the germline V gene are MDHEN and SYDVKM. The chain's CDR3 is CATKRTGYTGELFF. CDR3 DNA sequence: TGTGCCACAAAAAGGACAGGGTACACCGGGGAGCTGTTTTTT.

V and J are TRBV19 and TRBJ2-5; 8 bases agree with TRBD2. This CDR3 is built from 15 residues. CDR1 LNHDA and CDR2 SQIVND come from the germline V gene (reference sequence). The V and J ends lost 3 bases and 4 bases, in that order; junction bases with no gene match: 7. As DNA, the CDR3 is TGTGCCAGTAGTATGGGACTAGGGGTCAGAGAGACCCAGTACTTC. It yields the protein CASSMGLGVRETQYF.

The J gene is TRBJ1-5, the V gene TRBV27; D gene ambiguous. Trimming left V 3 bases short and J 1 base short, with 10 bases between. The CDR3 sequence is 15 residues long. CDR1 and CDR2 (germline): MNHEY, SMNVEV (reference sequence). For the CDR3, the DNA is TGTGCCAGCAGTTTGAGTCACCTAAGCAATCAGCCCCAGCATTTT. Protein sequence: CASSLSHLSNQPQHF.